This T cell receptor (beta chain) originates from a study of blood T cell repertoires in COVID-19. As for the study in general: Italy, Spain and the United States were the sources of the convalescent and acute COVID-19 samples. T cells, B-cell-depleted T cells, or PBMCs supplied cDNA or gDNA.

Original processing notes: Amplification with reference gene primers provided the estimates of nucleated cell counts. Using immunoSEQ multiplex PCR, the repertoire was profiled, and TCRdb retains in-frame clones only, with some absent. V and J calls and clone size are copied from that table; D and trimming were computed from the DNA. The sample has around 37,000 clones, roughly 90% seen once; the top ten hold less than 30%. The germline V gene has CDR1 SGHTA and CDR2 FQGNSA. The CDR3 spans 15 residues. The V and J ends lost 5 bases and 2 bases respectively, with 16 bases between them. The sequenced sample was peripheral blood. The TCR originated in a man aged 60-69 years with active or convalescent COVID-19. The V call is TRBV7-2, the J call TRBJ2-7, with D maybe TRBD2 (6 bases). The CDR3 here is CASSPSWRGPYEQYF. The CDR3 coding sequence is TGTGCCAGCAGCCCAAGTTGGCGGGGCCCCTACGAGCAGTACTTC. Variable domain in full (rest from reference TRBV7-2 and TRBJ2-7): GAGVSQSPSNKVTEKGKDVELRCDPISGHTALYWYRQSLGQGLEFLIYFQGNSAPDKSGLPSDRFSAERTGGSVSTLTIQRTQQEDSAVYLCASSPSWRGPYEQYFGPGTRLTVT.